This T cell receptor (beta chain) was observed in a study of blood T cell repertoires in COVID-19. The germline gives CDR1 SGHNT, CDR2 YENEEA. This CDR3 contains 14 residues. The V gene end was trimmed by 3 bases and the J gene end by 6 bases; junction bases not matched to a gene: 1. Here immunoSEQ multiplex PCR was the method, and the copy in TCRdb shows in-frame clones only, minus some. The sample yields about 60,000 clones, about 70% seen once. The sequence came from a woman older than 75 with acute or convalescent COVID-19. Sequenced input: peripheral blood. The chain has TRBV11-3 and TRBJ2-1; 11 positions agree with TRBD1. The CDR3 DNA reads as TGTGCCAGCAGCTTCGGACAGGGGGCCAATGAGCAGTTCTTC. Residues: CASSFGQGANEQFF.